The 26 T cell receptor beta chains given below trace back to one sample, sequenced in a study of T cells after yellow fever vaccination. TCRdb analysed the 5' RACE reads with MiXCR anew, one entry per CDR3 protein. The sample records approximately 70,000 distinct CDR3 sequences, just over 6.5% being singletons. This specimen consisted of CD8+ T cells sorted from PBMCs, obtained approximately 47 days after the first yellow fever vaccination. The receptor set was obtained from a man aged 18 to 29 who received the YFV17D yellow fever vaccine.

This clonotype was counted at least ten times. This chain uses TRBV6-5 with TRBJ2-1; TRBD1 might be the D (5 bases). The CDR3 has 15 residues. V dropped 6 bases and J dropped 5 bases, with 17 bases sitting between them. From germline, CDR1 is MNHEY and CDR2 SVGAGI. CDR3 in amino acids: CASSYRSRINNEQFF. Here the CDR3 DNA reads TGTGCCAGCAGCTACAGGAGCCGAATTAACAATGAGCAGTTCTTC.

This clonotype was recorded a few times. CDR3 amino acids: CASSGTGALNTEAFF. Written as DNA, the CDR3 is TGTGCCAGCAGCGGGACAGGGGCCTTGAACACTGAAGCTTTCTTT. The chain combines TRBV5-6 with TRBJ1-1; 10 bases line up with TRBD1. The CDR3 has 15 amino acids. CDR1 is SGHDT, CDR2 YYEEEE, per germline. J was trimmed by 0 bases and V by 4 bases; bases with no gene match: 3.

This clonotype was picked up a small number of times. V usage is TRBV7-7 and J usage is TRBJ2-5; TRBD2 aligns across 9 bases. Germline loops: CDR1 SSHAT, CDR2 FNYEAQ (reference sequence). J gave up 3 bases and V 5 bases, and 10 bases lay outside the gene matches. The CDR3 has 16 residues. This CDR3 is CASSLRPGLAEETQYF. In nucleotides, the CDR3 is TGTGCCAGCAGCCTCCGCCCGGGACTAGCCGAAGAGACCCAGTACTTC. Drawing the rest from reference TRBV7-7 and TRBJ2-5, the complete variable domain is GAGVSQSPRYKVTKRGQDVTLRCDPISSHATLYWYQQALGQGPEFLTYFNYEAQPDKSGLPSDRFSAERPEGSISTLTIQRTEQRDSAMYRCASSLRPGLAEETQYFGPGTRLLVL.

This clonotype was counted at least ten times. The V and J genes are TRBV7-6 and TRBJ2-1; no clear D. V lost 1 base, J lost 7 bases, and 5 bases lay in between. Germline CDR1 reads SGHVS; CDR2 reads FNYEAQ. The CDR3 is made up of 12 amino acids. CDR3 coding DNA: TGTGCCAGCAGCTTAGGAGAGAATGAGCAGTTCTTC. It codes for CASSLGENEQFF.

The table lists this clonotype with a few counts. The V call is TRBV4-3, the J call TRBJ2-1; the match to TRBD2 covers 8 bases. The length of the CDR3 is 15 residues. CDR1 is LGHNA and CDR2 is YSLEER in the germline V gene. V lost 1 base to trimming and J lost 4 bases; unmatched junction nucleotides: 3. The CDR3 DNA reads as TGCGCCAGCAGCCAAGGGACTAGCAATTACAATGAGCAGTTCTTC. Translating gives CASSQGTSNYNEQFF.

This clonotype was detected ten times or more. The chain employs TRBV6-5 and TRBJ2-1; no firm D call. This CDR3 region has 14 residues. Germline V CDR1 and CDR2: MNHEY, SVGAGI. V was clipped by 2 bases and J by 4 bases, with 9 bases between them. CDR3 protein: CASSYVNNYNEQFF. The CDR3 nucleotides read TGTGCCAGCAGTTACGTCAACAATTACAATGAGCAGTTCTTC.

The CDR3 loop is CSLTPGQGGRPDTQYF. The CDR3 DNA follows: TGCAGTCTAACGCCGGGGCAGGGGGGTCGACCAGATACGCAGTATTTT. The rearrangement joins TRBV29-1 to TRBJ2-3, with TRBD1 as a possible D gene (7 bases). The CDR3 is 16 residues long. Germline loops: CDR1 SQVTM, CDR2 ANQGSEA.

This clonotype has ten or more counts. The V call is TRBV27, the J call TRBJ2-2; D possibly corresponds to TRBD2 (5 bases). CDR1 and CDR2 (germline): MNHEY, SMNVEV (reference sequence). Trimming removed 8 bases from V and 5 bases from J, with 12 bases in between. The CDR3 runs to 13 residues. The CDR3 DNA reads as TGTGCCAGCGCTTACTCGGGAACCGGGGAGCTGTTTTTT. Translated: CASAYSGTGELFF.

This clonotype was counted ten times or more. V is TRBV12-3 or TRBV12-4 and J is TRBJ2-2; TRBD2 is a possible D gene (5 bases). CDR3 length: 14 amino acids. V lost 7 bases and J 4 bases, leaving 13 bases between the germline ends. This CDR3 is CASTSGISTGELFF. The CDR3, as DNA: TGTGCCAGCACCTCCGGGATCAGCACCGGGGAGCTGTTTTTT.

This clonotype was counted ten times or more. V usage is TRBV9 and J usage is TRBJ2-1; D not resolved. This CDR3 spans 13 amino acids. Germline V gene data show CDR1 as SGDLS and CDR2 as YYNGEE. Deletions cut 4 bases from V and 7 bases from J, with 12 bases between. The CDR3 loop is CASSPPSRNEQFF. CDR3 in DNA: TGTGCCAGCAGCCCACCCTCCCGGAATGAGCAGTTCTTC.

This clonotype turned up a few times. This chain joins TRBV4-1 and TRBJ2-7, with 10 bases fitting TRBD1. CDR1 and CDR2 from the germline V gene are MGHRA and YSYEKL. J gave up 2 bases and V 1 base, and 5 bases lay outside the gene matches. The CDR3 length is 16 residues. This chain's CDR3 is CASSQVIGTGAYEQYF. DNA of the CDR3: TGCGCCAGCAGCCAAGTTATCGGGACAGGGGCCTACGAGCAGTACTTC.

The chain combines TRBV4-3 with TRBJ2-6; D unclear. The CDR3 contains 16 residues. Germline assignment: CDR1 LGHNA and CDR2 YSLEER. Trimming left V 0 bases short and J 0 bases short, with 6 bases between. The CDR3 bases are TGCGCCAGCAGCCAAGATCCACACTCTGGGGCCAACGTCCTGACTTTC. Translation gives CASSQDPHSGANVLTF.

This clonotype was recorded at least ten times. The rearrangement uses TRBV3-1 and TRBJ2-7; a weak D match, TRBD2 (5 bases). The CDR3 has 15 residues. Germline CDR1 LGHDT, CDR2 YNNKEL (reference sequence). Trimming took off 1 base at V and 3 bases at J, with 13 bases between the two ends. The CDR3 loop is CASSQGNRGGYEQYF. The CDR3, as DNA: TGTGCCAGCAGCCAAGGAAACCGAGGAGGCTACGAGCAGTACTTC.

Regarding this clonotype: Being one base from a much bigger clone, this may be a read error. The rearrangement links TRBV29-1 to TRBJ2-7, with 8 positions matching TRBD1. The V gene's germline CDR1 is SQVTM and CDR2 ANQGSEA. This CDR3 is built from 13 residues. V lost 6 bases to trimming and J lost 0 bases; unmatched junction nucleotides: 4. CDR3 protein: CSVGTGDSYEQYF. The CDR3 bases are TGCAGCGTCGGGACAGGAGACTCCTACGAGCAGTACTTC.

This clonotype has ten or more counts. This chain uses TRBV5-1 with TRBJ2-7; no reliable D call. The ends were cut back, 7 bases at V and 4 bases at J, with 6 bases in the middle. The CDR3 covers 10 residues. CDR1 and CDR2 from the germline V gene are SGHRS and YFSETQ. CDR3 sequence (DNA): TGCGCCAGCTGGGATTACGAGCAGTACGTC. This translates into CASWDYEQYV.

This chain links TRBV7-9 with TRBJ2-3; TRBD2 is a possible D gene (5 bases). V was shortened by 4 bases and J by 4 bases, with 18 bases between the two germline ends. The CDR3 is 16 amino acids. CDR1 and CDR2 from the germline V gene are SEHNR and FQNEAQ (reference sequence). The CDR3 DNA reads TGTGCCAGCAGCTCAGAAGACTACAAGTTTCCAGATACGCAGTATTTT. Encoded protein: CASSSEDYKFPDTQYF.

V usage is TRBV6-1 and J usage is TRBJ2-1; D not resolved. V gave up 5 bases and J gave up 6 bases, with 11 bases separating them. The CDR3 sequence is 13 residues long. Germline V gene lookup returns CDR1 MNHNS and CDR2 SASEGT. The CDR3 sequence is CASSPVLRNEQFF. In DNA form, the CDR3 reads TGTGCCAGCAGTCCCGTTTTGCGCAATGAGCAGTTCTTC.

The CDR3 nucleotides read TGTGCCACCAGCAGAGCAGAGGGATCCTACAATGAGCAGTTCTTC. Translation: CATSRAEGSYNEQFF. The chain recombines TRBV15 with TRBJ2-1; maybe TRBD2 (5 bases). The V gene lost 1 base and the J gene lost 1 base, with 8 bases spanning the gap. Germline CDR1 LNHNV, CDR2 YYDKDF (reference sequence). The CDR3 runs to 15 residues.

The table lists this clonotype with a few counts. The CDR3, as DNA: TGTGCCAGCAGCTTAGGAAGCGGGGTCTCCTACGAGCAGTACTTC. It translates to CASSLGSGVSYEQYF. The V gene is TRBV7-6, the J gene TRBJ2-7; 7 bases match TRBD2. Trimming cost V 1 base and J 0 bases; bases outside gene matches: 3. CDR3 size: 15 residues. The germline CDR1 and CDR2 sequences are SGHVS and FNYEAQ.

This clonotype was counted many times. The chain combines TRBV12-3 or TRBV12-4 with TRBJ2-7; 8 bases agree with TRBD1. V lost 3 bases to trimming and J lost 0 bases; unmatched junction nucleotides: 1. CDR3 length: 14 residues. The DNA of the CDR3 is TGTGCCAGCAGTTTGGACAGGGTCTCCTACGAGCAGTACTTC. Translation: CASSLDRVSYEQYF.

This clonotype showed up many times. The chain is built from TRBV5-4 and TRBJ2-1, with 7 bases lining up with TRBD2. CDR1 SGHNT and CDR2 YYREEE come from the germline V gene (reference sequence). Trimming removed 0 bases from V and 9 bases from J; junction bases left unmatched: 0. The CDR3 sequence is 12 residues long. The CDR3 reads CASSLGGGEQFF. DNA for the CDR3: TGTGCCAGCAGCTTGGGGGGGGGTGAGCAGTTCTTC.

Many counts were recorded for this clonotype. The genes are TRBV7-8 and TRBJ1-1; no firm D call. CDR1 is SGHVS and CDR2 is FQNEAQ in the germline V gene. The ends were cut back, 5 bases at V and 2 bases at J, with 15 bases in the middle. The CDR3 sequence is 15 residues long. The CDR3 reads CASSLEPLANTEAFF. CDR3 nucleotides: TGTGCCAGCAGCCTAGAACCCTTAGCCAACACTGAAGCTTTCTTT.

This clonotype was counted many times. The chain couples TRBV5-5 to TRBJ2-5, with D hard to call. Germline loops: CDR1 SGHKS, CDR2 YYEKEE (reference sequence). The CDR3 is made up of 12 amino acids. V was pared by 0 bases and J by 13 bases, with 13 bases between. CDR3: CASSLELHLLYF. The CDR3 bases are TGTGCCAGCAGCTTGGAGTTACACCTTTTGTACTTC. Complete variable domain (other parts from reference TRBV5-5 and TRBJ2-5): DAGVTQSPTHLIKTRGQQVTLRCSPISGHKSVSWYQQVLGQGPQFIFQYYEKEERGRGNFPDRFSARQFPNYSSELNVNALLLGDSALYLCASSLELHLLYFGPGTRLLVL.

This clonotype was found many times. The chain combines TRBV5-1 with TRBJ2-7, with 7 bases that match TRBD1. Germline values: CDR1 SGHRS, CDR2 YFSETQ. V shed 4 bases, J shed 5 bases, and the junction held 12 bases outside the gene matches. This CDR3 contains 15 residues. The CDR3 bases are TGCGCCAGCAGCCCTATTGACAGGGAGCTGGACGAGCAGTACTTC. It yields the protein CASSPIDRELDEQYF.

This clonotype was detected many times. This rearrangement joins TRBV7-9 to TRBJ2-7; no firm D call. The germline V gene encodes CDR1 SEHNR and CDR2 FQNEAQ (reference sequence). There are 12 residues in the CDR3. V lost 7 bases and J 4 bases, leaving 11 bases between the germline ends. The CDR3 DNA follows: TGTGCCAGCACCCCTATCGGGTACGAGCAGTACTTC. Translating gives CASTPIGYEQYF.

This clonotype was picked up a small number of times. V usage is TRBV7-9 and J usage is TRBJ2-2; D gene unclear. Germline-derived CDR1 and CDR2 are SEHNR and FQNEAQ (reference sequence). Trimming took off 4 bases at V and 7 bases at J, with 7 bases between the two ends. The CDR3 sequence is 12 residues long. Written as DNA, the CDR3 is TGTGCCAGCAGCTCCTTAAACGGGGAGCTGTTTTTT. Its translation: CASSSLNGELFF.